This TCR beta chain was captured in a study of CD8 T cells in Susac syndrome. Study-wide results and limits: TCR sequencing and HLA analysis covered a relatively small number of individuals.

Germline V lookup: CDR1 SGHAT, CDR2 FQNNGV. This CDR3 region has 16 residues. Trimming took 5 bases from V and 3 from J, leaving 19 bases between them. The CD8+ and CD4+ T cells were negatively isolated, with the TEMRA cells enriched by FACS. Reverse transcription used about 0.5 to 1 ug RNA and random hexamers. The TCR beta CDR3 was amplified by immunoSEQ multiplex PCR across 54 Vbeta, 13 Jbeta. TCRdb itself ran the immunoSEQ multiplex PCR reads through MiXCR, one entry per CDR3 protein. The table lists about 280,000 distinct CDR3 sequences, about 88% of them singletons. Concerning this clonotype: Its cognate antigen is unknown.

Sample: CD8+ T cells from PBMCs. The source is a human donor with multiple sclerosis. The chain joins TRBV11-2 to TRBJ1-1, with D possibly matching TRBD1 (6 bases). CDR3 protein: CASSARRHRVDTEAFF. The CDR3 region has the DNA TGTGCCAGCAGCGCCCGCCGACACAGGGTGGACACTGAAGCTTTCTTT.